The rows below give T cell receptor beta chains drawn from one sample of a study of T cell responses to AZD1222 COVID-19 vaccine. Profiling relied on immunoSEQ multiplex PCR, and the TCRdb table lists in-frame clones only, not all of them. The sample lists 95,000 to 110,000 clones; around nine tenths were seen once. The sample was peripheral blood, taken 28 days after the second AZD1222 dose. The receptors stem from an adult who received the AZD1222 COVID-19 vaccine. Each CDR3 is given with its conserved first and last residue. Each record gives: J gene, D gene, V gene, clone size, CDR3 DNA, CDR3 protein. A D gene is named only where the DNA matches it firmly. Rows give clone size only sometimes, using once, few, many, or a class for an expanded clone.

>TRBJ2-3|TRBD1|TRBV5-4|once
TGTGCCAGCAGCCTGACACAGGGGGGCGGCACAGATACGCAGTATTTT
CASSLTQGGGTDTQYF
>TRBJ1-3|.|TRBV7-6|.
TGTGCCAGCAGCTTAGCGCGGGCCGGGGGTTACGGAAACACCATATATTTT
CASSLARAGGYGNTIYF
>TRBJ2-3|.|TRBV7-2|.
TGTGCCAGCAGCCGACATACAGATACGCAGTATTTT
CASSRHTDTQYF
>TRBJ1-1|.|TRBV7-8|.
TGTGCCAGCATCCCGGGTAGCGGGAGGACACCCATGAACACTGAAGCTTTCTTT
CASIPGSGRTPMNTEAFF
>TRBJ1-4|TRBD1|TRBV29-1|.
TGCAGCGTTGTCCGGGGGACAGTTCCTGAAAAACTGTTTTTT
CSVVRGTVPEKLFF
>TRBJ2-3|TRBD2|TRBV30|.
TGTGCCTGGATGGGACTAGCGGGAGTAAATACGCAGTATTTT
CAWMGLAGVNTQYF
>TRBJ1-2|.|TRBV6-5|.
TGTGCCAGCAGTTACACGGGAAATGGCTACACCTTC
CASSYTGNGYTF
>TRBJ1-1|TRBD1|TRBV10-3|.
TGTGCCATCAGCGGGACAGGCGTCGGCGCTTTCTTT
CAISGTGVGAFF
>TRBJ2-2|TRBD2|TRBV18|.
TGTGCCAGCTCACCATACCAGGGAGGGACCACCGGGGAGCTGTTTTTT
CASSPYQGGTTGELFF
>TRBJ1-1|TRBD1|TRBV27|.
TGTGCCAGCAGTTTAGAGACAGGGAGGACTGAAGCTTTCTTT
CASSLETGRTEAFF
>TRBJ1-1|.|TRBV7-8|.
TGTGCCAGCAGCTTAGTTCATCCAGGAACCCTCGACGGAGCTTTCTTT
CASSLVHPGTLDGAFF
>TRBJ2-7|.|TRBV12-3/TRBV12-4|.
TGTGCCAGCAGCCCCGGGACGCCCTACGAGCAGTACTTC
CASSPGTPYEQYF
>TRBJ1-2|.|TRBV28|.
TGTGCCAGCAGGAGACAGCATGCGATGGGCTACACCTTC
CASRRQHAMGYTF
>TRBJ1-6|.|TRBV28|.
TGTGCCAGCAGTTTATGGAGGGATAATTCACCCCTCCACTTT
CASSLWRDNSPLHF
>TRBJ2-6|TRBD2|TRBV11-2|.
TGTGCCAGCAGCCCGCATCGGGAGGGGGAACCCTCTGGGGCCAACGTCCTGACTTTC
CASSPHREGEPSGANVLTF
>TRBJ1-1|.|TRBV9|.
TGTGCCAGCAGCGTAGAAGGGGTCAGGGGCGCGGCCACTGAAGCTTTCTTT
CASSVEGVRGAATEAFF
>TRBJ2-1|.|TRBV28|.
TGTGCCAGCAGATCGAACACGGGGGAGCAGTTCTTC
CASRSNTGEQFF
>TRBJ2-3|.|TRBV7-8|.
TGTGCCAGCAGCAGGGGACGTCGGCCAGATACGCAGTATTTT
CASSRGRRPDTQYF
>TRBJ1-5|.|TRBV5-8|.
TGTGCCAGCAGCTCTAACAGGGATGCCCAGCCCCAGCATTTT
CASSSNRDAQPQHF
>TRBJ1-2|.|TRBV10-3|.
TGTGCCATCAGTGAGCCGGGGGGGACTAACTATGGCTACACCTTC
CAISEPGGTNYGYTF
>TRBJ2-5|.|TRBV29-1|.
TGCAGCGTTCCGAACAGAGTCGTCTGGGAGACCCAGTACTTC
CSVPNRVVWETQYF
>TRBJ2-7|TRBD2|TRBV4-1|.
TGCGCCAGCAGCCTAATCGCTGGGACTAGCGGGAGCGACGAGCAGTACTTC
CASSLIAGTSGSDEQYF
>TRBJ1-3|.|TRBV7-9|.
TGTGCCAGCAGCAAAAACAGGGTAGCTGGAAACACCATATATTTT
CASSKNRVAGNTIYF
>TRBJ2-3|TRBD2|TRBV24-1|.
TGTGCCACCAGAAAAGCGGGGGGGGCAGATACGCAGTATTTT
CATRKAGGADTQYF
>TRBJ2-7|TRBD1|TRBV7-9|once
TGTGCCAGCAGCAAATGGACAGGGAGATTCTACGAGCAGTACTTC
CASSKWTGRFYEQYF
>TRBJ2-7|.|TRBV27|.
TGTGCCAGCAGTTTAAAGGATGACTACGAGCAGTACTTC
CASSLKDDYEQYF